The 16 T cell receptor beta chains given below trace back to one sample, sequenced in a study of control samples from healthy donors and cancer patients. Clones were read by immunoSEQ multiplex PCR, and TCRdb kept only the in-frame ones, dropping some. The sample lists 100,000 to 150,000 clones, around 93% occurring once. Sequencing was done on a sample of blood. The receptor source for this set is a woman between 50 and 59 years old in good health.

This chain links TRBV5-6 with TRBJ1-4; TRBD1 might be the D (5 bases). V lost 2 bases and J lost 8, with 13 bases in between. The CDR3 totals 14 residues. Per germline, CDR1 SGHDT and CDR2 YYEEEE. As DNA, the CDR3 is TGTGCCAGCAGCTTAAACAGGATGAGGGAAAAACTGTTTTTT. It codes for CASSLNRMREKLFF.

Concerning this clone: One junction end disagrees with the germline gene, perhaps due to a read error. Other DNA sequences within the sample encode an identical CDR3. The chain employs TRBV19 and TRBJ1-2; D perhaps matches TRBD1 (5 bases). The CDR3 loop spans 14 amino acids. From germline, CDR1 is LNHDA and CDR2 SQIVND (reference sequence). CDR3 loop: CASSMETGVYGYTF. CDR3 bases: TGCGCCAGTAGTATGGAAACAGGCGTCTATGGCTACACCTTC. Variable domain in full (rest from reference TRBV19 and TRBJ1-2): DGGITQSPKYLFRKEGQNVTLSCEQNLNHDAMYWYRQDPGQGLRLIYYSQIVNDFQKGDIAEGYSVSREKKESFPLTVTSAQKNPTAFYLCASSMETGVYGYTFGSGTRLTVV.

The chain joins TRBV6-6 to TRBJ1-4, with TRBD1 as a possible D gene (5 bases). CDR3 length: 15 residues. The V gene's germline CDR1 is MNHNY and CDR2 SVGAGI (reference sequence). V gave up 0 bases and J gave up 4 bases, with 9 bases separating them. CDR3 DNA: TGTGCCAGCAGTTACTCGGGGGGGGATAATGAAAAACTGTTTTTT. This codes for CASSYSGGDNEKLFF.

The CDR3 DNA reads TGTGCCAGCAGTACACTACTACAGGGTGCAGAGCCCCAGCATTTT. Its protein is CASSTLLQGAEPQHF. The gene calls are TRBV6-6 and TRBJ1-5; D is possibly TRBD1 (6 bases). This CDR3 region has 15 residues. Germline-derived CDR1 and CDR2 are MNHNY and SVGAGI (reference sequence). Trimming left V 5 bases short and J 8 bases short, with 19 bases between.

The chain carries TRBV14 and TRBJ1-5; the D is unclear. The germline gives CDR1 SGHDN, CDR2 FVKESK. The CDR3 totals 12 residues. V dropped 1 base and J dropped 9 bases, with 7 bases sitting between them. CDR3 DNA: TGTGCCAGCAGCCAAGCTGGCTCGCCCCAGCATTTT. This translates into CASSQAGSPQHF.

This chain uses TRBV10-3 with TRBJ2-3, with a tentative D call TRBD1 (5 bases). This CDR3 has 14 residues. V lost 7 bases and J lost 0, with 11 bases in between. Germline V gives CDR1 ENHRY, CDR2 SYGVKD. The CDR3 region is CAITQGSSTDTQYF. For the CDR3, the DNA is TGTGCCATCACGCAGGGTTCGAGCACAGATACGCAGTATTTT.

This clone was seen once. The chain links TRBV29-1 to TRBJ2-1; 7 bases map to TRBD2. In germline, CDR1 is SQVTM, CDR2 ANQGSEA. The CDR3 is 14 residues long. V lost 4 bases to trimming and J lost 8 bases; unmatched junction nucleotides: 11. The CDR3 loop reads CSVGARTSYHEQFF. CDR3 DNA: TGCAGCGTTGGGGCGCGGACTAGTTACCATGAGCAGTTCTTC.

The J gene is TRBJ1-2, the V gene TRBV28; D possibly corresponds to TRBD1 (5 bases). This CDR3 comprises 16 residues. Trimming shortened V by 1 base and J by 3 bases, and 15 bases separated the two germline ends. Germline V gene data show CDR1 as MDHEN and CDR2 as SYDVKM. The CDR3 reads CASSLSRTWGDYGYTF. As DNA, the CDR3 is TGTGCCAGCAGTTTATCGCGGACTTGGGGGGACTATGGCTACACCTTC.

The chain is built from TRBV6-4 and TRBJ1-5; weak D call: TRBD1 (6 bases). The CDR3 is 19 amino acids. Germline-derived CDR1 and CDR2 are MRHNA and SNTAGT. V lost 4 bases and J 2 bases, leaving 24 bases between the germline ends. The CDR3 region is CASSGMGGQPRGGNQPQHF. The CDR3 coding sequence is TGTGCCAGCAGTGGAATGGGCGGGCAGCCCAGGGGCGGCAATCAGCCCCAGCATTTT.

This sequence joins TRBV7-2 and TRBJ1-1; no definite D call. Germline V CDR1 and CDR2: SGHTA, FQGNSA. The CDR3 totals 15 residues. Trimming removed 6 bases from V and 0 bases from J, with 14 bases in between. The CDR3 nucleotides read TGTGCCAGCAGTCCCCTGGGTGACATGAACACTGAAGCTTTCTTT. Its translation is CASSPLGDMNTEAFF. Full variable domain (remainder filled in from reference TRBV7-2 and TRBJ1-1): GAGVSQSPSNKVTEKGKDVELRCDPISGHTALYWYRQSLGQGLEFLIYFQGNSAPDKSGLPSDRFSAERTGGSVSTLTIQRTQQEDSAVYLCASSPLGDMNTEAFFGQGTRLTVV.

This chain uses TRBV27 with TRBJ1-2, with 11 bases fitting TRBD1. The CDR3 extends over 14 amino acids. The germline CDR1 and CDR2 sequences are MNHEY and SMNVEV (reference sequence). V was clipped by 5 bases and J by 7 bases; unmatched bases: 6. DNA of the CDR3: TGTGCCAGCAGTATCCGGACAGGGGGCGGTGGCTACACCTTC. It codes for CASSIRTGGGGYTF.

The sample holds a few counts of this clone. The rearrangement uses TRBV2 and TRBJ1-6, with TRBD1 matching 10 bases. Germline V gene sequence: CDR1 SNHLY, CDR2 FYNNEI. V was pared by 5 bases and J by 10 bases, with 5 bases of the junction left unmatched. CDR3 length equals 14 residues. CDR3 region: CASSSGQGRSPLHF. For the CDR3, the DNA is TGTGCCAGCAGTTCGGGACAGGGGAGATCACCCCTCCACTTT. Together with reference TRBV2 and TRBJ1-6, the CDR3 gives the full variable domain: EPEVTQTPSHQVTQMGQEVILRCVPISNHLYFYWYRQILGQKVEFLVSFYNNEISEKSEIFDDQFSVERPDGSNFTLKIRSTKLEDSAMYFCASSSGQGRSPLHFGNGTRLTVT.

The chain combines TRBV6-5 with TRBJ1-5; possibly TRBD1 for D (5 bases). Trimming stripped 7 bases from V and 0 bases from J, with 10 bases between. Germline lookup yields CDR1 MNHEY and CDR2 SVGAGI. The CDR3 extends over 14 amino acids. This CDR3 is CASNPTDSNQPQHF. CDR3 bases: TGTGCCAGCAACCCGACAGATAGCAATCAGCCCCAGCATTTT.

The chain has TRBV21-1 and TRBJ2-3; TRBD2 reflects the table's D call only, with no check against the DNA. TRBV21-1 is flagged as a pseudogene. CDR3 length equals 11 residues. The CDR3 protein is CATLLPDTQYF. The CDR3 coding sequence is TGTGCCACTTTGCTACCAGATACGCAGTATTTT.

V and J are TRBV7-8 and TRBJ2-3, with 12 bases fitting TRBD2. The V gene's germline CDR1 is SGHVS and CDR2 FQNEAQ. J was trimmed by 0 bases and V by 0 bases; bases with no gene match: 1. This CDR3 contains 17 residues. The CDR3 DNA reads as TGTGCCAGCAGCTTAGCGACTAGCGGGAGTAGCACAGATACGCAGTATTTT. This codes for CASSLATSGSSTDTQYF.

Here the CDR3 reads CASSPGQFNYGYTF. CDR3 bases: TGTGCCAGCAGTCCGGGACAGTTTAACTATGGCTACACCTTC. The chain is built from TRBV6-5 and TRBJ1-2; TRBD1 aligns across 7 bases. Germline lookup yields CDR1 MNHEY and CDR2 SVGAGI. There are 14 residues in the CDR3. J was trimmed by 1 base and V by 5 bases; bases with no gene match: 4.